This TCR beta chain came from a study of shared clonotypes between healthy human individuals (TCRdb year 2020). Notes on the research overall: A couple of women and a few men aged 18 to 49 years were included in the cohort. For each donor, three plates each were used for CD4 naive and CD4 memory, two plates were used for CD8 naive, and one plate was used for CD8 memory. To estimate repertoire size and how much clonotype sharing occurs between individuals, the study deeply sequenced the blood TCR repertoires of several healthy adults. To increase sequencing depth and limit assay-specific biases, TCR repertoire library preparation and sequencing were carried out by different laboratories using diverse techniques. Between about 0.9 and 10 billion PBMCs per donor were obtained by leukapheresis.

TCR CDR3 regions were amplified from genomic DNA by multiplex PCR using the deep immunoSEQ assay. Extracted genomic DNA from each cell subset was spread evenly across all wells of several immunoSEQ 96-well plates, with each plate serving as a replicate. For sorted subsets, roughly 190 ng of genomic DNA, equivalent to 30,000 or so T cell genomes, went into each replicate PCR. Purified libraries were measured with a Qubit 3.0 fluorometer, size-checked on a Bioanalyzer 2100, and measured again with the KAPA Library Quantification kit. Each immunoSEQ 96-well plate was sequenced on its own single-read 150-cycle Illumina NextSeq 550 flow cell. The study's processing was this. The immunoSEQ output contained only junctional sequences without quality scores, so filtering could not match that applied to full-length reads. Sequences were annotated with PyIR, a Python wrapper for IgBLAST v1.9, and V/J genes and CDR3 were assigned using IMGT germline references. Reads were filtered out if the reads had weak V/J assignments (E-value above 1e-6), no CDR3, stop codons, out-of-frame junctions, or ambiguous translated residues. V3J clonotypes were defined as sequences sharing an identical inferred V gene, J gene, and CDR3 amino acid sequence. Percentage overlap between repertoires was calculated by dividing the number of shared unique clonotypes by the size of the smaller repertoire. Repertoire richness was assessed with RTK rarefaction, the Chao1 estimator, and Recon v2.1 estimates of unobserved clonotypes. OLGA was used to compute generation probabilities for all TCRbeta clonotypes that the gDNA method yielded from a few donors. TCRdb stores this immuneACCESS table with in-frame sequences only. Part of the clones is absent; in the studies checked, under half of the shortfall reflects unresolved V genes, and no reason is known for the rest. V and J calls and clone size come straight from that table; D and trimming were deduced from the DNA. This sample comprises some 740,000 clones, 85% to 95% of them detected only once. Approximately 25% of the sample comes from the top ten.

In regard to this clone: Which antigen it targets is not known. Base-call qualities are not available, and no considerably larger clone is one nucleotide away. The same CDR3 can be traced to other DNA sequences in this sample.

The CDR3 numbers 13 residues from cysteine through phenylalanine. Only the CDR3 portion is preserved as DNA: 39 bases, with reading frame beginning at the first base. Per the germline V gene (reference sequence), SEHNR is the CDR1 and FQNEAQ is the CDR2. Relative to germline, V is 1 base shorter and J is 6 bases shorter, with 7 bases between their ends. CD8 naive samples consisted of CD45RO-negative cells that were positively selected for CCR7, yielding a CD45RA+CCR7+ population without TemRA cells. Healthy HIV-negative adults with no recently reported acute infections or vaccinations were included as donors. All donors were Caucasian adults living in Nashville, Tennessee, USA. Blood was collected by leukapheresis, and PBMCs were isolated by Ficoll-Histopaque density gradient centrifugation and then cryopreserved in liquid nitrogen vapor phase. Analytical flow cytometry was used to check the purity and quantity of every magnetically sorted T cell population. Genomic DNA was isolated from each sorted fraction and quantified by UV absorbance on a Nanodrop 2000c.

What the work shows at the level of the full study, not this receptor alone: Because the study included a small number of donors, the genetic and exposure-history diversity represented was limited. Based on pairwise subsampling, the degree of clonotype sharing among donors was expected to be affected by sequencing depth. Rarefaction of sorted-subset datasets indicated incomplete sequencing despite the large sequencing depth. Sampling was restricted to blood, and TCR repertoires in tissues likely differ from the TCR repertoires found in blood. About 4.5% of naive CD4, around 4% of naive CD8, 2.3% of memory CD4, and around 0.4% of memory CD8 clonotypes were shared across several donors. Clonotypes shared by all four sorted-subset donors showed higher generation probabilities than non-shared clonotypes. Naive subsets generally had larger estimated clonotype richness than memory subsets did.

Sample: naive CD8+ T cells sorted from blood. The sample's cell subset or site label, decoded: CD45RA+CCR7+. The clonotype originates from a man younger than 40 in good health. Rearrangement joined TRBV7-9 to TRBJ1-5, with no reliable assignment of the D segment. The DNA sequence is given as TGTGCCAGCAGCTTAGGAGGAGGTCAGCCCCAGCATTTT. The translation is CASSLGGGQPQHF.